This T cell receptor (beta chain) was recorded in a study of naive and memory T cell subsets. Study-wide results and limits: Over 95% of naive TCR sequences appeared only once after error correction, unlike memory subsets.

A word on this clonotype: Antigen unknown.

From the second PCR step, alpha and beta chains were amplified apart. An equimolar mix of two oligonucleotides served as the beta constant-region primer for TRBC1 and TRBC2. An oligonucleotide with the SP2 primer and a 12-nucleotide UMI was ligated to the cDNA 3' end. TCRdb re-called the UMI-ligation and nested PCR reads with MiXCR, one entry per CDR3 protein. Among 120,000 to 150,000 distinct CDR3 sequences, 17% were seen once, and the ten largest hold roughly 0.14%. The clonotype originates from a human donor in good health. The sequencing input was naive CD4+ T cells from blood.

CDR3 DNA sequence: TGTGCCAGCAGTACCGCAAGGAAAACTGAAGCTTTCTTT. Translating it yields CASSTARKTEAFF. This chain links TRBV6-1 with TRBJ1-1; no firm D call. The CDR3 extends over 13 amino acids. CDR1 MNHNS and CDR2 SASEGT come from the germline V gene. Between the trimmed V and J ends, which lost 5 bases and 5 bases, there was a span of 12 bases.